These 21 T cell receptor beta chains share one sample of origin, sequenced in a study of blood T cell repertoires in COVID-19. The data were produced by immunoSEQ multiplex PCR, yet TCRdb's version contains in-frame clones alone and is incomplete. The top ten hold around 1.2% of the sample, which has 180,000 or so clones, about 90% seen once. The specimen sequenced was PBMCs or T cells enriched from blood (not recorded which). Receptor source: a human donor with acute COVID-19. The donor label of this sample is uncertain.

The rearrangement uses TRBV20-1 and TRBJ1-1; D not resolved. V was pared by 0 bases and J by 11 bases, with 10 bases between. Germline-derived CDR1 and CDR2 are DFQATT and SNEGSKA (reference sequence). The CDR3 totals 11 residues. As DNA, the CDR3 is TGCAGTGCTAGAGATCCGCGGTATGCTTTCTTT. Protein: CSARDPRYAFF.

V is TRBV12-3 or TRBV12-4 and J is TRBJ2-7, with 9 bases aligning to TRBD1. Trimming removed 7 bases from V and 3 bases from J; junction bases left unmatched: 4. CDR3 length equals 13 residues. The CDR3 DNA sequence: TGTGCCAGCACCCCGGGACAGGGCTACGAGCAGTACTTC. Translation: CASTPGQGYEQYF.

This clone was seen a single time. The chain links TRBV18 to TRBJ2-3; 7 bases are a match to TRBD1. Germline CDR1 KGHSH, CDR2 LQKENI. The CDR3 runs 17 residues. V dropped 3 bases and J dropped 2; count of bases not matched to a gene: 11. CDR3: CASSPIEATGHTDTQYF. Here the CDR3 DNA reads TGTGCCAGCTCACCTATTGAGGCGACAGGGCACACAGATACGCAGTATTTT.

As concerns this clone: The sample carries other DNA sequences with the same CDR3. The chain has TRBV6-5 and TRBJ1-1; D is uncertain. This CDR3 spans 12 amino acids. V was cut by 6 bases and J by 0 bases, with 5 bases left in between. Germline CDR1 and CDR2: MNHEY and SVGAGI. The CDR3 coding sequence is TGTGCCAGCAGAAACTTGAACACTGAAGCTTTCTTT. Encoded protein: CASRNLNTEAFF.

The V gene is TRBV29-1, the J gene TRBJ2-3; TRBD2 agrees at 12 bases. This CDR3 has 16 amino acids. Germline values: CDR1 SQVTM, CDR2 ANQGSEA. Trimming removed 1 base from V and 0 bases from J; junction bases left unmatched: 2. The CDR3 sequence is CSVEGGTSGSTDTQYF. The CDR3 region has the DNA TGCAGCGTTGAAGGAGGGACTAGCGGGAGCACAGATACGCAGTATTTT.

The rearrangement uses TRBV24-1 and TRBJ1-1, with a weak D call TRBD1 (5 bases). Trimming took 4 bases from V and 3 from J, leaving 11 bases between them. CDR3 length equals 14 residues. The germline CDR1 and CDR2 sequences are KGHDR and SFDVKD. CDR3 protein: CATSERTGYTEAFF. The DNA of the CDR3 is TGTGCCACCAGTGAGCGAACAGGTTACACTGAAGCTTTCTTT.

V gene TRBV19 combines with J gene TRBJ2-7; 9 bases align to TRBD2. The CDR3 has 15 residues. Germline V gene sequence: CDR1 LNHDA, CDR2 SQIVND (reference sequence). J gave up 2 bases and V 3 bases, and 5 bases lay outside the gene matches. The CDR3 sequence is CASSIVLAGPYEQYF. In nucleotides, the CDR3 is TGTGCCAGTAGTATCGTCCTAGCGGGGCCCTACGAGCAGTACTTC.

This clone was recorded only once. The J gene is TRBJ1-2, the V gene TRBV27; 9 positions match TRBD1. Germline CDR1 and CDR2: MNHEY and SMNVEV (reference sequence). CDR3 length equals 12 residues. Germline trimming cut 10 bases from V and 7 bases from J; bases unmatched to any gene: 7. The CDR3 DNA sequence: TGTGCCACCCGGACAGGGGTTAGTGGCTACACCTTC. It specifies CATRTGVSGYTF.

The table lists this clone with a count of one. This rearrangement joins TRBV9 to TRBJ1-2, with TRBD1 matching over 8 bases. Germline-derived CDR1 and CDR2 are SGDLS and YYNGEE. Trimming cost V 4 bases and J 8 bases; bases outside gene matches: 7. This CDR3 has 13 amino acids. This chain's CDR3 is CASSPGQGRGYTF. CDR3 nucleotides: TGTGCCAGCAGCCCTGGACAGGGTAGAGGCTACACCTTC.

The V and J genes are TRBV6-5 and TRBJ1-5; a possible D gene is TRBD1 (6 bases). Germline V lookup: CDR1 MNHEY, CDR2 SVGAGI. The ends were cut back, 10 bases at V and 3 bases at J, with 16 bases in the middle. This CDR3 contains 14 residues. In DNA form, the CDR3 reads TGTGCCACCAATAGGGCGGGGGCCAATCAGCCCCAGCATTTT. Translating gives CATNRAGANQPQHF.

This chain joins TRBV5-4 and TRBJ2-7; tentatively, D is TRBD2 (7 bases). This CDR3 is 18 amino acids long. V shed 2 bases and J shed 2 bases, with 23 bases lying between them. CDR1 SGHNT and CDR2 YYREEE come from the germline V gene (reference sequence). Here the CDR3 DNA reads TGTGCCAGCAGCTTTTCCCGAGAGGGGGGGGCCCTTACCTACGAGCAGTACTTC. It translates to CASSFSREGGALTYEQYF.

This chain connects TRBV5-1 to TRBJ1-2, with 8 bases that match TRBD1. V trimming: 0 bases; J trimming: 8 bases; junction bases outside the gene matches: 0. Per germline, CDR1 SGHRS and CDR2 YFSETQ. This CDR3 is built from 12 residues. The CDR3 loop is CASSLGTGGYTF. The CDR3 region has the DNA TGCGCCAGCAGCTTGGGGACAGGGGGCTACACCTTC.

This chain joins TRBV2 and TRBJ1-2, with 7 bases fitting TRBD1. V shed 0 bases and J 2 bases; nucleotides not matched to a gene: 3. Germline CDR1 SNHLY, CDR2 FYNNEI. The CDR3 length is 15 residues. The CDR3: CASSEATGLNYGYTF. DNA of the CDR3: TGTGCCAGCAGTGAAGCGACAGGGCTCAACTATGGCTACACCTTC.

V gene TRBV7-3 combines with J gene TRBJ2-1; D gene ambiguous. Deletions cut 4 bases from V and 6 bases from J, with 4 bases between. Germline values: CDR1 SGHTA, CDR2 FQGTGA. The CDR3 has 11 amino acids. CDR3 DNA: TGTGCCAGCAGCTCCGGCAATGAGCAGTTCTTC. This sequence encodes CASSSGNEQFF.

This clone was seen a single time. The V call is TRBV6-5, the J call TRBJ1-2, with a tentative D call TRBD1 (5 bases). Between the trimmed V and J ends, which lost 8 bases and 4 bases, there was a span of 11 bases. Germline V lookup: CDR1 MNHEY, CDR2 SVGAGI. CDR3 size: 12 residues. CDR3 amino acids: CASLRGSYGYTF. CDR3 DNA: TGTGCCAGCCTTAGGGGCAGCTATGGCTACACCTTC.

This clone was counted once. The chain joins TRBV11-3 to TRBJ2-5, with 11 bases fitting TRBD1. Germline lookup yields CDR1 SGHNT and CDR2 YENEEA. This CDR3 spans 15 amino acids. Unmatched junction bases numbered 4, after V lost 5 bases and J lost 2 bases. The CDR3 nucleotides are TGTGCCAGCAGCCCGGGACAGGGGGGACAAGAGACCCAGTACTTC. This encodes CASSPGQGGQETQYF.

The chain recombines TRBV14 with TRBJ2-6, with no clear D. This CDR3 has 16 residues. Trimming took 5 bases from V and 2 from J, leaving 13 bases between them. Germline lookup yields CDR1 SGHDN and CDR2 FVKESK. The CDR3 nucleotides read TGTGCCAGCAGCTCTACTTTCCAAGCTGGGGCCAACGTCCTGACTTTC. Translation: CASSSTFQAGANVLTF.

This chain uses TRBV6-5 with TRBJ1-5, with 7 nucleotides matching TRBD1. V shed 6 bases and J 4 bases; nucleotides not matched to a gene: 3. This CDR3 has 13 residues. Germline V gives CDR1 MNHEY, CDR2 SVGAGI. The CDR3 loop reads CASRRTGNQPQHF. In nucleotides, the CDR3 is TGTGCCAGCAGACGGACAGGTAATCAGCCCCAGCATTTT.

The rearrangement joins TRBV5-1 to TRBJ2-1; 7 bases are a match to TRBD2. J was trimmed by 2 bases and V by 2 bases; bases with no gene match: 1. Germline V gene sequence: CDR1 SGHRS, CDR2 YFSETQ. The CDR3 is 14 residues long. CDR3 region: CASSLAGTYNEQFF. CDR3 coding DNA: TGCGCCAGCAGCTTAGCGGGGACCTACAATGAGCAGTTCTTC.

The chain joins TRBV19 to TRBJ2-7; weak D call: TRBD1 (5 bases). V was clipped by 0 bases and J by 3 bases, with 9 bases between them. Looked up from germline, CDR1 is LNHDA and CDR2 is SQIVND (reference sequence). The CDR3 loop spans 14 amino acids. The CDR3 nucleotides read TGTGCCAGTAGTATAGAGGCAGGGAACTACGAGCAGTACTTC. As protein: CASSIEAGNYEQYF.

V gene TRBV5-6 combines with J gene TRBJ1-1, with TRBD1 identical over 8 bases. V was clipped by 4 bases and J by 0 bases; unmatched bases: 8. The CDR3 loop spans 16 amino acids. The germline V gene has CDR1 SGHDT and CDR2 YYEEEE. The CDR3 sequence: CASSTGQGYMNTEAFF. In DNA form, the CDR3 reads TGTGCCAGCAGCACCGGACAGGGATATATGAACACTGAAGCTTTCTTT.